The 32 T cell receptor beta chains below come from one sample, sequenced in a study of neoadjuvant anti-PD-1 for oral cavity cancer. The data were produced by immunoSEQ multiplex PCR, yet TCRdb's version contains in-frame clones alone and is incomplete. The table lists over 15,000 clones, roughly 70% of them singletons, with about 2.7% in the top ten. Sequences were derived from PBMCs, sampled before nivolumab (anti-PD-1) treatment. The receptors were sampled from a person aged 35 to 85 with oral cavity squamous cell carcinoma.

This rearrangement joins TRBV6-1 to TRBJ2-3; D not certain. Trimming removed 7 bases from V and 4 bases from J, with 9 bases in between. There are 12 residues in the CDR3. Germline V lookup: CDR1 MNHNS, CDR2 SASEGT. The CDR3 DNA reads TGTGCCAGCAAGTTGGGGTCAGATACGCAGTATTTT. As protein: CASKLGSDTQYF.

The table lists this clone with a count of one. This sequence joins TRBV7-8 and TRBJ1-1, with 7 bases fitting TRBD1. CDR3 length: 16 residues. V gave up 1 base and J gave up 4 bases; unmatched junction bases: 9. Germline V gives CDR1 SGHVS, CDR2 FQNEAQ. The DNA for the CDR3 is TGTGCCAGCAGCTTAGGTTTCTGGGACAGACCCACTGAAGCTTTCTTT. Its translation is CASSLGFWDRPTEAFF. Supplemented by reference TRBV7-8 and TRBJ1-1, the full variable domain reads GAGVSQSPRYKVAKRGQDVALRCDPISGHVSLFWYQQALGQGPEFLTYFQNEAQLDKSGLPSDRFFAERPEGSVSTLKIQRTQQEDSAVYLCASSLGFWDRPTEAFFGQGTRLTVV.

The rearrangement uses TRBV28 and TRBJ1-5; D is uncertain. This CDR3 comprises 14 residues. Germline CDR1 reads MDHEN; CDR2 reads SYDVKM. V lost 7 bases and J 0 bases, leaving 10 bases between the germline ends. The CDR3 nucleotides read TGTGCCAGCACCACCCGGCTTAGCAATCAGCCCCAGCATTTT. Encoded protein: CASTTRLSNQPQHF.

In this sample, this clone turned up once. V and J are TRBV11-2 and TRBJ2-6, with TRBD1 identical over 7 bases. V was pared by 5 bases and J by 3 bases, with 10 bases of the junction left unmatched. The CDR3 consists of 17 residues. Germline lookup yields CDR1 SGHAT and CDR2 FQNNGV. As DNA, the CDR3 is TGTGCCAGCAGCCCTCTGGTAGGGGGCGGTGGGGCCAACGTCCTGACTTTC. Protein sequence: CASSPLVGGGGANVLTF.

The rearrangement joins TRBV5-4 to TRBJ1-1, with D unresolved. Trimming left V 4 bases short and J 2 bases short, with 6 bases between. Germline CDR1 SGHNT, CDR2 YYREEE (reference sequence). This CDR3 contains 12 residues. CDR3 sequence: CASSPHNTEAFF. Here the CDR3 DNA reads TGTGCCAGCAGCCCACACAACACTGAAGCTTTCTTT.

This clone has only one observation. The chain combines TRBV6-1 with TRBJ2-7; tentative D call: TRBD1 (5 bases). The germline V gene has CDR1 MNHNS and CDR2 SASEGT. The CDR3 loop spans 12 amino acids. V dropped 5 bases and J dropped 5 bases, with 10 bases sitting between them. The CDR3 sequence: CASSPTGDEQYF. CDR3 nucleotides: TGTGCCAGCAGTCCTACAGGAGACGAGCAGTACTTC.

The V and J genes are TRBV6-5 and TRBJ2-1; D is unresolved. V lost 0 bases, J lost 6 bases, and 12 bases lay in between. This CDR3 region has 15 residues. The germline V gene encodes CDR1 MNHEY and CDR2 SVGAGI. In DNA form, the CDR3 reads TGTGCCAGCAGTTACTCGTCCTCGGCCGGCAATGAGCAGTTCTTC. Its protein is CASSYSSSAGNEQFF.

In this sample, this clone turned up once. The chain recombines TRBV27 with TRBJ2-7; D is perhaps TRBD1 (6 bases). V was pared by 1 base and J by 4 bases, with 20 bases between. CDR3 length: 17 residues. The germline gives CDR1 MNHEY, CDR2 SMNVEV (reference sequence). CDR3 nucleotides: TGTGCCAGCAGTTTATTCGCTCGGGGCAGGGGATTGTACGAGCAGTACTTC. As protein: CASSLFARGRGLYEQYF.

This sequence joins TRBV11-2 and TRBJ2-1; 14 bases align to TRBD2. The trim removed 3 bases at V and 6 bases at J, leaving 1 base unmatched. CDR1 and CDR2 (germline): SGHAT, FQNNGV. The CDR3 has 15 residues. CDR3 loop: CASSLTSGRVNEQFF. Here the CDR3 DNA reads TGTGCCAGCAGCTTGACTAGCGGGAGGGTCAATGAGCAGTTCTTC.

The rearrangement uses TRBV10-3 and TRBJ1-3, with 7 bases lining up with TRBD1. The V gene end was trimmed by 10 bases and the J gene end by 3 bases; junction bases not matched to a gene: 9. The CDR3 extends over 14 amino acids. CDR1 and CDR2 from the germline V gene are ENHRY and SYGVKD. CDR3 DNA sequence: TGTGCCACCCTAGACAGGGATGGTGGAAACACCATATATTTT. Protein sequence: CATLDRDGGNTIYF.

This rearrangement joins TRBV27 to TRBJ2-7; a weak D match, TRBD2 (6 bases). This CDR3 is 17 amino acids long. V lost 2 bases and J lost 0, with 17 bases in between. Germline-derived CDR1 and CDR2 are MNHEY and SMNVEV (reference sequence). CDR3 sequence (DNA): TGTGCCAGCAGTTTAACGGGGGTTGGGGGTAGCTCCTACGAGCAGTACTTC. It codes for CASSLTGVGGSSYEQYF.

This sequence joins TRBV19 and TRBJ1-5; no definite D call. V was pared by 1 base and J by 4 bases, with 8 bases between. The CDR3 extends over 14 amino acids. Germline-derived CDR1 and CDR2 are LNHDA and SQIVND (reference sequence). DNA for the CDR3: TGTGCCAGTAGTATAGGGGCTGCGAATCAGCCCCAGCATTTT. Translated, it gives CASSIGAANQPQHF.

The rearrangement links TRBV6-1 to TRBJ2-7; 10 positions agree with TRBD2. V gave up 2 bases and J gave up 3 bases; unmatched junction bases: 4. The CDR3 has 15 residues. From germline, CDR1 is MNHNS and CDR2 SASEGT. CDR3 sequence: CASSETSGAHYEQYF. CDR3 coding DNA: TGTGCCAGCAGTGAAACTAGCGGGGCTCACTACGAGCAGTACTTC.

The rearrangement uses TRBV29-1 and TRBJ2-7; 10 nucleotides align to TRBD1. Germline V gives CDR1 SQVTM, CDR2 ANQGSEA. The CDR3 extends over 13 amino acids. The ends lost 7 bases at V and 0 bases at J; junction bases unmatched: 3. The CDR3: CSARTGGSYEQYF. CDR3 DNA sequence: TGCAGCGCACGGACAGGGGGCTCCTACGAGCAGTACTTC.

This rearrangement joins TRBV25-1 to TRBJ2-1; possible D gene TRBD2, 5 bases. Germline V gives CDR1 MGHDK, CDR2 SYGVNS. Trimming cost V 4 bases and J 1 base, with 14 bases left between them. There are 16 residues in the CDR3. DNA for the CDR3: TGTGCCAGCAGTGGGGCAAGTCCGGGGTCCTACAATGAGCAGTTCTTC. This codes for CASSGASPGSYNEQFF.

The chain links TRBV2 to TRBJ1-2; D possibly corresponds to TRBD1 (6 bases). The CDR3 consists of 12 residues. Per germline, CDR1 SNHLY and CDR2 FYNNEI. V lost 5 bases and J lost 4, with 8 bases in between. Here the CDR3 DNA reads TGTGCCAGCAGTTTGGACAGCTATGGCTACACCTTC. Translated, it gives CASSLDSYGYTF.

J is TRBJ2-3 and V is TRBV2; TRBD2 matches at 11 bases. CDR1 SNHLY and CDR2 FYNNEI come from the germline V gene. V shed 6 bases, J shed 2 bases, and the junction held 4 bases outside the gene matches. This CDR3 has 15 residues. CDR3 loop: CASSELAGDTDTQYF. Here the CDR3 DNA reads TGTGCCAGCAGCGAACTAGCGGGGGACACAGATACGCAGTATTTT. Supplemented by reference TRBV2 and TRBJ2-3, the full variable domain reads EPEVTQTPSHQVTQMGQEVILRCVPISNHLYFYWYRQILGQKVEFLVSFYNNEISEKSEIFDDQFSVERPDGSNFTLKIRSTKLEDSAMYFCASSELAGDTDTQYFGPGTRLTVL.

The chain links TRBV11-2 to TRBJ2-7, with D possibly being TRBD2 (6 bases). With 5 bases removed from V and 1 base from J, the gap between germline ends came to 15 bases. The germline V gene encodes CDR1 SGHAT and CDR2 FQNNGV. This CDR3 is built from 15 residues. The CDR3 reads CASSGLGGRSYEQYF. The CDR3, as DNA: TGTGCCAGCAGCGGCCTCGGGGGAAGATCCTACGAGCAGTACTTC.

The chain couples TRBV9 to TRBJ2-6; D remains unclear. Trimming took 0 bases from V and 0 from J, leaving 7 bases between them. CDR3 length: 16 residues. Germline CDR1 reads SGDLS; CDR2 reads YYNGEE. Here the CDR3 DNA reads TGTGCCAGCAGCGTAGATGGATTCTCTGGGGCCAACGTCCTGACTTTC. It specifies CASSVDGFSGANVLTF.

The genes are TRBV5-1 and TRBJ1-1; a possible D gene is TRBD1 (5 bases). This CDR3 is built from 13 residues. Trimming shortened V by 0 bases and J by 8 bases, and 11 bases separated the two germline ends. Germline CDR1 reads SGHRS; CDR2 reads YFSETQ. The CDR3: CASSLGLRDEAFF. In nucleotides, the CDR3 is TGCGCCAGCAGCTTGGGCTTGCGGGACGAAGCTTTCTTT.

Details on this clone: One end of the junction fails to match germline, which may point to a read error. V gene TRBV6-1 combines with J gene TRBJ2-7, with 10 bases fitting TRBD1. In germline, CDR1 is MNHNS, CDR2 SASEGT. The CDR3 length is 12 residues. The CDR3 DNA follows: TGTGCCAGCAGTGAGACCGGGACAGGGGAGAACTTC. It codes for CASSETGTGENF.

This rearrangement joins TRBV11-1 to TRBJ2-3, with a weak D call TRBD2 (5 bases). With 7 bases removed from V and 3 bases from J, the gap between germline ends came to 11 bases. The germline V gene has CDR1 SGHAT and CDR2 FQDESV (reference sequence). CDR3 length equals 13 residues. The CDR3 DNA is TGTGCCAGCACCCTCACGGGAACAGATACGCAGTATTTT. Translation gives CASTLTGTDTQYF.

Details on this clone: The junction differs from germline at one of its ends, possibly a read error. The J gene is TRBJ2-5, the V gene TRBV6-1; a weak D match, TRBD2 (5 bases). Germline CDR1 is MNHNS and CDR2 is SASEGT. The CDR3 contains 16 residues. CDR3 residues: CVSSEAGSGIQETQYF. The DNA for the CDR3 is TGTGTCAGCAGTGAAGCTGGCAGCGGAATCCAAGAGACCCAGTACTTC.

The gene calls are TRBV4-2 and TRBJ2-1; weak D call: TRBD2 (5 bases). V was cut by 0 bases and J by 0 bases, with 12 bases left in between. Germline V gene sequence: CDR1 LGHNA, CDR2 YNFKEQ. The CDR3 length is 17 residues. The CDR3 loop is CASSQDRPAASYNEQFF. DNA for the CDR3: TGTGCCAGCAGCCAAGATCGTCCAGCGGCCTCCTACAATGAGCAGTTCTTC.

This clone turned up a few times. The CDR3 nucleotides read TGCGCCAGCAGCCCCCGGTGGCCGGGGGGTTATGAGCAGTTCTTC. This gives the protein CASSPRWPGGYEQFF. This sequence joins TRBV4-1 and TRBJ2-1; TRBD2 matches 7 bases. V trimming: 4 bases; J trimming: 8 bases; junction bases outside the gene matches: 11. The length of the CDR3 is 15 residues. CDR1 is MGHRA, CDR2 YSYEKL, per germline.

The CDR3: CASSPTGDSYGYTF. Here the CDR3 DNA reads TGCGCCAGCAGTCCGACAGGCGATTCCTATGGCTACACCTTC. The rearrangement links TRBV5-1 to TRBJ1-2, with D maybe TRBD1 (6 bases). The length of the CDR3 is 14 residues. Germline loops: CDR1 SGHRS, CDR2 YFSETQ. Trimming cost V 5 bases and J 4 bases, with 15 bases left between them.

The gene calls are TRBV7-9 and TRBJ2-5; 8 positions agree with TRBD2. This CDR3 contains 19 residues. V trimming: 5 bases; J trimming: 2 bases; junction bases outside the gene matches: 19. CDR1 and CDR2 from the germline V gene are SEHNR and FQNEAQ (reference sequence). The CDR3 here is CASSRSRVLAGRPQETQYF. CDR3 coding DNA: TGTGCCAGCAGCCGATCCAGAGTTCTAGCGGGCCGACCGCAAGAGACCCAGTACTTC.

CDR3 in amino acids: CAISGEAGGPYTQYF. In DNA form, the CDR3 reads TGTGCCATCAGTGGGGAAGCGGGGGGGCCGTATACGCAGTATTTT. The genes are TRBV10-3 and TRBJ2-3; 10 bases fit TRBD2. The germline V gene encodes CDR1 ENHRY and CDR2 SYGVKD. V dropped 4 bases and J dropped 7; count of bases not matched to a gene: 8. The CDR3 has 15 amino acids.

The chain combines TRBV28 with TRBJ2-3, with D perhaps being TRBD1 or TRBD2 (5 bases each). CDR3 length: 12 residues. Trimming pared 9 bases from V and 2 bases from J, leaving 9 bases between. Per germline, CDR1 MDHEN and CDR2 SYDVKM. CDR3 protein: CASRDPTDTQYF. CDR3 in DNA: TGTGCCAGTAGGGACCCCACAGATACGCAGTATTTT.

The chain couples TRBV6-6 to TRBJ1-1; the D gene is possibly TRBD1 (5 bases). V lost 4 bases and J 8 bases, leaving 11 bases between the germline ends. Germline-derived CDR1 and CDR2 are MNHNY and SVGAGI (reference sequence). There are 12 residues in the CDR3. The chain's CDR3 is CASSSGGEEAFF. CDR3 coding DNA: TGTGCCAGCAGTTCCGGGGGGGAGGAAGCTTTCTTT.

The rearrangement links TRBV6-5 to TRBJ1-2, with D possibly being TRBD1 (5 bases). The CDR3 consists of 15 residues. The germline V and J ends were trimmed by 0 bases and 4 bases, with 12 bases remaining between them. Germline-derived CDR1 and CDR2 are MNHEY and SVGAGI. The CDR3 protein is CASSYSRTQFYGYTF. Here the CDR3 DNA reads TGTGCCAGCAGTTACTCGAGGACACAATTCTATGGCTACACCTTC.

The chain has TRBV18 and TRBJ2-3; perhaps TRBD1 as D (5 bases). The length of the CDR3 is 15 residues. Deletions cut 1 base from V and 4 bases from J, with 12 bases between. Germline V gene lookup returns CDR1 KGHSH and CDR2 LQKENI. The CDR3 sequence is CASSPQGKGADTQYF. The CDR3 nucleotides read TGTGCCAGCTCACCACAAGGGAAAGGGGCAGATACGCAGTATTTT.